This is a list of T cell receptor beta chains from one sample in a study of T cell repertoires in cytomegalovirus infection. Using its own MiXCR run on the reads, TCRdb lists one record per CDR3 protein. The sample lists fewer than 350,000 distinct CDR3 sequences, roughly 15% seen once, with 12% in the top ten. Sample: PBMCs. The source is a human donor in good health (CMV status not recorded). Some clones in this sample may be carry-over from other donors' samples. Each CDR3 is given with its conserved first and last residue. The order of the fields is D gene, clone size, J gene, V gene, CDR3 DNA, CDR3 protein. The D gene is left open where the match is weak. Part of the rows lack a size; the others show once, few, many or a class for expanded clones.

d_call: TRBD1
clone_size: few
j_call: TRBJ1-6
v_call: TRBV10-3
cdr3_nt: TGTGCCATCGGAGGGACAGGGAATTCACCCCTCCACTTT
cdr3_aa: CAIGGTGNSPLHF

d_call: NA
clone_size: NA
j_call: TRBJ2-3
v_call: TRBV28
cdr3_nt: TGTGCCAGCAGTAACACAATGGGGTCCCCGTATATCACAGATACGCAGTATTTT
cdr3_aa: CASSNTMGSPYITDTQYF

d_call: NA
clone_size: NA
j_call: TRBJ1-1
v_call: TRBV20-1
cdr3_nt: TGCAGTGCTTCCCAACCTTACAGGGACACTGAAGCTTTCTTT
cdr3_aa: CSASQPYRDTEAFF

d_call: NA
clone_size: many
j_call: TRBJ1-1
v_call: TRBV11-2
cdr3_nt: TGTGCCACCACCCGAATGAACACTGAAGCTTTCTTT
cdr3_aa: CATTRMNTEAFF

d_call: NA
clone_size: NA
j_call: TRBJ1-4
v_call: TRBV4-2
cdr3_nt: TGTGCCAGCAGCCAAGATGATGAAAAACTGTTTTTT
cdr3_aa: CASSQDDEKLFF

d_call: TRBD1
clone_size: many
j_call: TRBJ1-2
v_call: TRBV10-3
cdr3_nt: TGTGCCAACATACCCCCGAGGGACAGGGTAGGTAAAGACTATGGCTACACCTTC
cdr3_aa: CANIPPRDRVGKDYGYTF

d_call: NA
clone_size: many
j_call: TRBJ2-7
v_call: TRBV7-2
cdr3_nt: TGTGCCAGCAGCTTAGGCGGGACGGACGAGCAGTACTTC
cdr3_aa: CASSLGGTDEQYF

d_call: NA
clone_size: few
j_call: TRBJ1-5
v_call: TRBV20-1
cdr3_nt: TGCAGTGCTAGACGCCCCGGGAATAGCAATCAGCCCCAGCATTTT
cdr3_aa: CSARRPGNSNQPQHF

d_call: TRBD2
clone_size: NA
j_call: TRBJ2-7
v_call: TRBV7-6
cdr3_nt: TGTGCCAGCACCCGGACTAGCGGGGCGTACGAGCAGTACTTC
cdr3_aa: CASTRTSGAYEQYF

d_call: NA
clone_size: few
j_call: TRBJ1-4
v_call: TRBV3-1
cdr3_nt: TGTGCCAGCAGCTTGACAACGGGGTACGATGAAAAACTGTTTTTT
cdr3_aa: CASSLTTGYDEKLFF

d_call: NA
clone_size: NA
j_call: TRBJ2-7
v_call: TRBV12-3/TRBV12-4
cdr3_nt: TGTGCCAGCAGTTTAGGGGTCTTCGTGGGAGGCGAGCAGTACTTC
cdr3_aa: CASSLGVFVGGEQYF